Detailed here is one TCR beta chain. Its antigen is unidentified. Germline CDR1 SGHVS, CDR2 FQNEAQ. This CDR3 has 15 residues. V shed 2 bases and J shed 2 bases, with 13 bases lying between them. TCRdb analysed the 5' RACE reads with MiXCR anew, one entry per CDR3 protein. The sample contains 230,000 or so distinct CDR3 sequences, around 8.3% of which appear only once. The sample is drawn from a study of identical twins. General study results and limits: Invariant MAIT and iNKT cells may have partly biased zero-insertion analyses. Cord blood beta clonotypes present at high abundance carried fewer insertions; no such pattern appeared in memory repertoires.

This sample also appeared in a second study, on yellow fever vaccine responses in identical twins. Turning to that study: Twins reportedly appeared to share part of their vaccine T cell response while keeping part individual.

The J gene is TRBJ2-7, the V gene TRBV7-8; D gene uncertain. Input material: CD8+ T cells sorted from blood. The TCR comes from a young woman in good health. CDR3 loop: CASSLIGVRPYEQYF. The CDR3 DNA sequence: TGTGCCAGCAGCTTAATAGGTGTGCGGCCCTACGAGCAGTACTTC.